What follows are 30 T cell receptor beta chains derived from one specimen sequenced in a study of blood T cells in healthy people across ages (dated by TCRdb to about 2015). Libraries were prepared through 5' RACE. TCRdb lists the instrument as Illumina HiSeq 2500. A second PCR of about 7 to 12 cycles was run with a J-beta primer mix and a sample-barcoded 5' primer. The raw public reads went through TCRdb reprocessing: fastp at Q25, MiXCR clone calling, in-frame beta chains kept. Records with the same CDR3 protein are collapsed into one entry carrying the most frequent genes and DNA. The sample table holds approximately 770,000 distinct CDR3 sequences, of which 55% to 75% were seen once. The biggest ten clones account for roughly 22% of the sample. The sequenced material came from blood. The receptors come from a man aged 25 to 45 in good health.

The J gene is TRBJ2-4, the V gene TRBV10-3; D possibly corresponds to TRBD2 (5 bases). V was clipped by 4 bases and J by 9 bases, with 16 bases between them. Germline V gene lookup returns CDR1 ENHRY and CDR2 SYGVKD. The length of the CDR3 is 14 residues. The CDR3 spells CAISGVDLGGIQYF. In DNA form, the CDR3 reads TGTGCCATCAGTGGGGTCGACCTTGGAGGCATTCAGTACTTC.

The chain couples TRBV7-9 to TRBJ2-7, with 8 bases aligning to TRBD1. CDR3 length equals 13 residues. The junction had 7 bases not matched to a gene; V was cut back by 8 bases and J by 4 bases. Germline CDR1 SEHNR, CDR2 FQNEAQ (reference sequence). The CDR3 reads CASSRTGLYEQYF. The DNA for the CDR3 is TGTGCCAGCTCCCGGACAGGGCTATACGAGCAGTACTTC.

The genes are TRBV20-1 and TRBJ2-7, with TRBD2 matching 10 bases. The CDR3 has 13 residues. Germline loops: CDR1 DFQATT, CDR2 SNEGSKA (reference sequence). CDR3 loop: CSSTGTSAYEQYF. The CDR3 DNA reads as TGCAGCTCTACCGGGACTAGCGCCTACGAGCAGTACTTC.

J is TRBJ2-4 and V is TRBV7-2; D gene ambiguous. The tail of the sequence fits TRBJ2-5 better, so the J call may be wrong. The germline CDR1 and CDR2 sequences are SGHTA and FQGNSA. The CDR3 is 14 residues long. The CDR3 spells CASSLVVRQETQYF. For the CDR3, the DNA is TGTGCCAGCAGCTTAGTGGTACGCCAAGAGACCCAGTACTTC.

The J gene is TRBJ2-7, the V gene TRBV7-2, with D uncertain. The V end lost 3 bases, the J end lost 3 bases, and 15 bases lay between the germline ends. Germline CDR1 and CDR2: SGHTA and FQGNSA. This CDR3 region has 15 residues. In DNA form, the CDR3 reads TGTGCCAGCAGCTTTTCAGGCGAGGTACTCTACGAGCAGTACTTC. It yields the protein CASSFSGEVLYEQYF.

The J gene is TRBJ2-3, the V gene TRBV15; D is undetermined. Germline V CDR1 and CDR2: LNHNV, YYDKDF (reference sequence). The CDR3 covers 13 residues. V dropped 3 bases and J dropped 1 base, with 5 bases sitting between them. Here the CDR3 reads CATSSPRTDTQYF. The CDR3 DNA reads TGTGCCACCAGCAGCCCCCGCACAGATACGCAGTATTTT.

The CDR3 reads CASSQEPGRSYEQYF. The DNA for the CDR3 is TGCGCCAGCAGCCAAGAGCCCGGGAGGTCCTACGAGCAGTACTTC. The chain uses TRBV4-3 and TRBJ2-7; 7 bases are shared with TRBD2. V shed 0 bases and J 1 base; nucleotides not matched to a gene: 3. The CDR3 covers 15 residues. Per the germline V gene, CDR1 is LGHNA and CDR2 is YSLEER.

The table lists this clonotype with a few counts. The genes are TRBV29-1 and TRBJ2-1, with 7 nucleotides matching TRBD1. The CDR3 extends over 12 amino acids. The V gene's germline CDR1 is SQVTM and CDR2 ANQGSEA. This CDR3 reads CSGGKVYNEQFF. In DNA form, the CDR3 reads TGCTCAGGGGGAAAAGTCTACAATGAGCAGTTCTTC.

The rearrangement uses TRBV5-1 and TRBJ1-2; no firm D call. CDR3 length equals 14 residues. The V end was cut by 0 bases, the J end by 6 bases, with 12 bases between. The germline gives CDR1 SGHRS, CDR2 YFSETQ. CDR3 protein: CASSLEGYSDGYTF. The CDR3 DNA sequence: TGCGCCAGCAGCTTGGAGGGATACTCTGATGGCTACACCTTC.

This clonotype was counted at least ten times. This chain's CDR3 is CASSPDRGYEQYF. The CDR3 coding sequence is TGTGCCAGCAGCCCGGACAGGGGCTACGAGCAGTACTTC. The gene calls are TRBV7-2 and TRBJ2-7, with 9 bases aligning to TRBD1. The germline gives CDR1 SGHTA, CDR2 FQGNSA. J was trimmed by 3 bases and V by 5 bases; bases with no gene match: 2. The CDR3 totals 13 residues.

This clonotype was counted a single time. The V call is TRBV7-2, the J call TRBJ1-3; 9 bases align to TRBD1. V shed 3 bases, J shed 3 bases, and the junction held 6 bases outside the gene matches. The CDR3 is 16 residues long. Germline CDR1 SGHTA, CDR2 FQGNSA. The CDR3 region has the DNA TGTGCCAGCAGCTTCTGGGGACAGGGCTTTGGAAACACCATATATTTT. Its translation: CASSFWGQGFGNTIYF.

This chain connects TRBV7-2 to TRBJ1-1; D remains ambiguous. The CDR3 runs to 14 residues. Germline loops: CDR1 SGHTA, CDR2 FQGNSA. V was pared by 7 bases and J by 0 bases, with 12 bases between. The CDR3 here is CASTLIWMNTEAFF. In DNA, the CDR3 is TGTGCCAGCACCCTAATCTGGATGAACACTGAAGCTTTCTTT.

V is TRBV29-1 and J is TRBJ1-1, with TRBD1 matching over 7 bases. The ends lost 6 bases at V and 0 bases at J; junction bases unmatched: 13. The CDR3 covers 16 residues. CDR1 and CDR2 from the germline V gene are SQVTM and ANQGSEA. Written as DNA, the CDR3 is TGCAGCGTCGCTCCAAAAACGACAGGGTTGAACACTGAAGCTTTCTTT. Translation gives CSVAPKTTGLNTEAFF.

The chain recombines TRBV5-6 with TRBJ2-5; 7 bases fit TRBD1. This CDR3 is built from 14 residues. V was pared by 7 bases and J by 4 bases, with 10 bases of the junction left unmatched. Germline V gene sequence: CDR1 SGHDT, CDR2 YYEEEE. The CDR3 loop reads CASGHYRGAETQYF. Written as DNA, the CDR3 is TGTGCCAGCGGCCATTACAGGGGCGCAGAGACCCAGTACTTC. Complete variable domain (other parts from reference TRBV5-6 and TRBJ2-5): DAGVTQSPTHLIKTRGQQVTLRCSPKSGHDTVSWYQQALGQGPQFIFQYYEEEERQRGNFPDRFSGHQFPNYSSELNVNALLLGDSALYLCASGHYRGAETQYFGPGTRLLVL.

This clonotype was seen more than once but under ten times. The J gene is TRBJ2-1, the V gene TRBV21-1; TRBD2, as called in the table, went unchecked against the DNA. TRBV21-1 represents a pseudogene. The CDR3 totals 16 residues. The CDR3 reads CASSKARLAVYNEQFF. DNA for the CDR3: TGTGCCAGCAGCAAAGCGCGTCTAGCGGTCTACAATGAGCAGTTCTTC.

V and J are TRBV6-2 or TRBV6-3 and TRBJ2-1; 10 nucleotides match TRBD2. Germline V gene data show CDR1 as MNHEY and CDR2 as SVGEGT. V shed 4 bases and J 8 bases; nucleotides not matched to a gene: 8. The CDR3 extends over 15 amino acids. Here the CDR3 DNA reads TGTGCCAGCAGTTTTCTAGCGGGAGTCCTGGATGAGCAGTTCTTC. As protein: CASSFLAGVLDEQFF.

The rearrangement links TRBV2 to TRBJ1-1; TRBD1 matches at 7 bases. This CDR3 contains 13 residues. Germline CDR1 reads SNHLY; CDR2 reads FYNNEI. With 6 bases clipped from V and 7 bases from J, the junction kept 8 bases outside the gene matches. DNA for the CDR3: TGTGCCAGCAGACAAGGACAGGTTGATGAAGCTTTCTTT. This gives the protein CASRQGQVDEAFF.

This clonotype was recorded a few times. The chain links TRBV20-1 to TRBJ2-4; possible D gene TRBD1, 6 bases. This CDR3 contains 15 residues. Germline CDR1 reads DFQATT; CDR2 reads SNEGSKA (reference sequence). Trimming stripped 5 bases from V and 2 bases from J, with 16 bases between. CDR3 protein: CSASGQLGPKNIQYF. For the CDR3, the DNA is TGCAGTGCTTCCGGACAGTTGGGGCCCAAAAACATTCAGTACTTC.

The J gene is TRBJ2-3, the V gene TRBV4-1, with 7 bases that match TRBD1. V lost 0 bases and J lost 5; bases outside the gene matches: 8. Germline assignment: CDR1 MGHRA and CDR2 YSYEKL. The CDR3 sequence is 16 residues long. The chain's CDR3 is CASSQDRGGRVDTQYF. In DNA, the CDR3 is TGCGCCAGCAGCCAAGATCGAGGGGGCCGCGTAGATACGCAGTATTTT.

CDR3 coding DNA: TGTGCCAGCAGCTTAGGATGGACCGGCACCGGGGAGCTGTTTTTT. Its translation is CASSLGWTGTGELFF. This sequence joins TRBV13 and TRBJ2-2; no clear D gene. Per germline, CDR1 PRHDT and CDR2 FYEKMQ (reference sequence). The CDR3 loop spans 15 amino acids. With 0 bases removed from V and 4 bases from J, the gap between germline ends came to 9 bases.

In DNA form, the CDR3 reads TGTGCCAGCAGTTCCCAACCGACAGCCGGGGAGCTGTTTTTT. Its protein is CASSSQPTAGELFF. The J gene is TRBJ2-2, the V gene TRBV6-2 or TRBV6-3; D might be TRBD1 (5 bases). Trimming pared 4 bases from V and 6 bases from J, leaving 12 bases between. The CDR3 is 14 amino acids. Per germline, CDR1 MNHEY and CDR2 SVGEGT.

There are a few counts of this clonotype. The chain carries TRBV6-1 and TRBJ1-2, with D unresolved. The CDR3 totals 15 residues. Trimming took off 1 base at V and 4 bases at J, with 13 bases between the two ends. Germline V CDR1 and CDR2: MNHNS, SASEGT. CDR3: CASSEGAWPLYGYTF. The CDR3 DNA reads as TGTGCCAGCAGTGAAGGTGCTTGGCCCCTCTATGGCTACACCTTC.

This clonotype showed up just a few times. The chain joins TRBV29-1 to TRBJ2-6; D remains unclear. Germline V lookup: CDR1 SQVTM, CDR2 ANQGSEA. There are 14 residues in the CDR3. The V end lost 2 bases, the J end lost 2 bases, and 7 bases lay between the germline ends. The DNA for the CDR3 is TGCAGCGTTGAATCTGGGCCTGGGGCCAACGTCCTGACTTTC. It translates to CSVESGPGANVLTF.

The V call is TRBV29-1, the J call TRBJ2-1; no firm D call. CDR3 length equals 13 residues. Germline lookup yields CDR1 SQVTM and CDR2 ANQGSEA. Deletions cut 5 bases from V and 4 bases from J, with 12 bases between. The CDR3 sequence is CSVCILPYNEQFF. As DNA, the CDR3 is TGCAGCGTTTGTATACTTCCGTACAATGAGCAGTTCTTC.

CDR3 in DNA: TGTGCCAGCAGCGTAGGACAGGGGGCGACCTACGAGCAGTACTTC. This gives the protein CASSVGQGATYEQYF. The gene calls are TRBV9 and TRBJ2-7; 10 positions agree with TRBD1. V shed 0 bases, J shed 2 bases, and the junction held 2 bases outside the gene matches. The CDR3 length is 15 residues. Germline loops: CDR1 SGDLS, CDR2 YYNGEE.

This chain links TRBV20-1 with TRBJ2-7, with 11 bases matching TRBD2. V gave up 4 bases and J gave up 3 bases; unmatched junction bases: 8. There are 15 residues in the CDR3. Looked up from germline, CDR1 is DFQATT and CDR2 is SNEGSKA (reference sequence). CDR3 region: CSAISGTSGDYEQYF. The CDR3 DNA reads TGCAGTGCTATTAGCGGGACTAGCGGAGACTACGAGCAGTACTTC.

This clonotype came up a few times. The V call is TRBV6-5, the J call TRBJ2-3; D is undetermined. This CDR3 is 14 amino acids long. Trimming stripped 4 bases from V and 2 bases from J, with 10 bases between. Germline V lookup: CDR1 MNHEY, CDR2 SVGAGI. This CDR3 is CASSSGGTTDTQYF. The CDR3 DNA reads as TGTGCCAGCAGTTCGGGCGGAACCACAGATACGCAGTATTTT.

The V gene is TRBV12-3 or TRBV12-4, the J gene TRBJ2-1; no definite D call. This CDR3 comprises 15 residues. The germline V and J ends were trimmed by 0 bases and 7 bases, with 13 bases remaining between them. CDR3 coding DNA: TGTGCCAGCAGTTTAGCGGAGTCCCGGGTTAATGAGCAGTTCTTC. It encodes CASSLAESRVNEQFF.

This clonotype has more than one count but fewer than ten. V usage is TRBV7-9 and J usage is TRBJ2-5; D uncertain. The CDR3 has 16 residues. V was pared by 5 bases and J by 2 bases, with 18 bases between. Germline values: CDR1 SEHNR, CDR2 FQNEAQ (reference sequence). The CDR3 DNA reads as TGTGCCAGCAGCCTACTTGGTGGCAATCTTCAAGAGACCCAGTACTTC. Amino acid sequence: CASSLLGGNLQETQYF.

This clonotype has a handful of counts. The CDR3 DNA follows: TGTGCCAGCAGCTTTCTTCTTGGTGATTACGAGCAGTACTTC. It yields the protein CASSFLLGDYEQYF. The chain carries TRBV7-9 and TRBJ2-7; D call uncertain. CDR3 length: 14 amino acids. Germline lookup yields CDR1 SEHNR and CDR2 FQNEAQ (reference sequence). V was clipped by 3 bases and J by 4 bases, with 13 bases between them.